These T cell receptor beta chains were read from a single sample in a study of CD8+ T cells in alopecia areata. The method was immunoSEQ multiplex PCR; TCRdb's version includes in-frame clones alone and lacks a portion of them. The data hold 90,000 to 130,000 clones, with approximately 50% observed a single time. The sample was NKG2D-low CD8+ T cells sorted from blood. The receptor source for this set is a human donor with alopecia areata. The CDR3 runs from the conserved cysteine through the conserved F or W. Fields, in order: V gene, clone size, D gene, J gene, CDR3 protein, CDR3 DNA. A D gene is named only where the DNA matches it firmly. Clone size, where shown, is once, few, many, or a class for clones that have expanded.

v_gene: TRBV5-4
abundance: .
d_gene: .
j_gene: TRBJ1-5
CDR3aa: CASSSSPSGGNQPQHF
CDR3nt: TGTGCCAGCAGCTCCTCCCCATCAGGGGGCAATCAGCCCCAGCATTTT

v_gene: TRBV15
abundance: few
d_gene: .
j_gene: TRBJ2-7
CDR3aa: CATSGDTSSYEQYF
CDR3nt: TGTGCCACCAGCGGGGACACTAGCTCCTACGAGCAGTACTTC

v_gene: TRBV4-1
abundance: .
d_gene: .
j_gene: TRBJ1-3
CDR3aa: CASSQDYPGLGNTIYF
CDR3nt: TGCGCCAGCAGCCAAGATTACCCCGGACTTGGAAACACCATATATTTT

v_gene: TRBV4-1
abundance: .
d_gene: .
j_gene: TRBJ1-1
CDR3aa: CASSPISSGVNTEAFF
CDR3nt: TGCGCCAGCAGCCCGATCTCCTCAGGGGTGAACACTGAAGCTTTCTTT

v_gene: TRBV29-1
abundance: once
d_gene: .
j_gene: TRBJ2-7
CDR3aa: CSLKIEGEQYF
CDR3nt: TGCAGCCTTAAAATAGAGGGCGAGCAGTACTTC

v_gene: TRBV14
abundance: .
d_gene: .
j_gene: TRBJ2-1
CDR3aa: CASSLVGAEQFF
CDR3nt: TGTGCCAGCAGCCTCGTGGGGGCGGAGCAGTTCTTC

v_gene: TRBV27
abundance: once
d_gene: .
j_gene: TRBJ2-1
CDR3aa: CASVGGEQFF
CDR3nt: TGTGCCAGCGTTGGGGGCGAGCAGTTCTTC

v_gene: TRBV28
abundance: few
d_gene: TRBD2
j_gene: TRBJ2-7
CDR3aa: CASSTRTSGRNAYEQYF
CDR3nt: TGTGCCAGCAGTACAAGGACTAGCGGGAGGAATGCCTACGAGCAGTACTTC

v_gene: TRBV25-1
abundance: .
d_gene: TRBD2
j_gene: TRBJ2-1
CDR3aa: CASSRREGAYNEQFF
CDR3nt: TGTGCCAGCAGTCGGCGGGAGGGGGCCTACAATGAGCAGTTCTTC

v_gene: TRBV9
abundance: .
d_gene: .
j_gene: TRBJ2-3
CDR3aa: CASSPYLQGPDTQYF
CDR3nt: TGTGCCAGCAGCCCCTACTTACAGGGACCAGATACGCAGTATTTT

v_gene: TRBV4-1
abundance: .
d_gene: .
j_gene: TRBJ2-7
CDR3aa: CASSPGPSSSYEQYF
CDR3nt: TGCGCCAGCAGCCCAGGACCGTCGAGCTCCTACGAGCAGTACTTC

v_gene: TRBV6-5
abundance: .
d_gene: .
j_gene: TRBJ2-7
CDR3aa: CASSPDSYYEQYF
CDR3nt: TGTGCCAGCAGTCCGGACAGTTACTACGAGCAGTACTTC

v_gene: TRBV29-1
abundance: few
d_gene: .
j_gene: TRBJ1-1
CDR3aa: CSVKRNTEAFF
CDR3nt: TGCAGCGTTAAAAGGAACACTGAAGCTTTCTTT

v_gene: TRBV27
abundance: few
d_gene: .
j_gene: TRBJ2-7
CDR3aa: CASSLSGAGYEQYF
CDR3nt: TGTGCCAGCAGTTTATCAGGGGCCGGTTACGAGCAGTACTTC

v_gene: TRBV7-9
abundance: few
d_gene: .
j_gene: TRBJ2-7
CDR3aa: CASSFKGSYEQYF
CDR3nt: TGTGCCAGCAGCTTCAAGGGTTCCTACGAGCAGTACTTC

v_gene: TRBV7-2
abundance: .
d_gene: TRBD1
j_gene: TRBJ2-1
CDR3aa: CASSLASIQGARNEQFF
CDR3nt: TGTGCCAGCAGCTTAGCCTCGATACAGGGGGCTCGTAATGAGCAGTTCTTC

v_gene: TRBV5-6
abundance: .
d_gene: .
j_gene: TRBJ2-1
CDR3aa: CASSLGGSYEQFF
CDR3nt: TGTGCCAGCAGCTTGGGAGGGAGTTATGAGCAGTTCTTC

v_gene: TRBV28
abundance: once
d_gene: .
j_gene: TRBJ2-5
CDR3aa: CASSVDPEGAQETQYF
CDR3nt: TGTGCCAGCAGTGTTGACCCCGAGGGAGCCCAAGAGACCCAGTACTTC

v_gene: TRBV5-4
abundance: .
d_gene: TRBD2
j_gene: TRBJ2-7
CDR3aa: CASSPMGLAGVEQYF
CDR3nt: TGTGCCAGCAGCCCGATGGGACTAGCGGGAGTCGAGCAGTACTTC

v_gene: TRBV7-9
abundance: .
d_gene: .
j_gene: TRBJ2-3
CDR3aa: CASSSYRTTQRGDTQYF
CDR3nt: TGTGCCAGCAGCTCGTATCGGACTACCCAGCGTGGAGATACGCAGTATTTT

v_gene: TRBV6-1
abundance: once
d_gene: .
j_gene: TRBJ2-5
CDR3aa: CASSEGEETQYF
CDR3nt: TGTGCCAGCAGTGAAGGGGAAGAGACCCAGTACTTC

v_gene: TRBV28
abundance: once
d_gene: .
j_gene: TRBJ2-5
CDR3aa: CASSLTLGILEETQYF
CDR3nt: TGTGCCAGCAGTCTTACATTAGGGATCCTCGAAGAGACCCAGTACTTC

v_gene: TRBV7-2
abundance: few
d_gene: .
j_gene: TRBJ2-5
CDR3aa: CASSPLIEAYQLQETQYF
CDR3nt: TGTGCCAGCAGCCCCTTGATTGAGGCGTACCAACTCCAAGAGACCCAGTACTTC

v_gene: TRBV28
abundance: .
d_gene: TRBD2
j_gene: TRBJ2-3
CDR3aa: CASSLAGGPADTQYF
CDR3nt: TGTGCCAGCAGTTTAGCGGGAGGGCCGGCAGATACGCAGTATTTT

v_gene: TRBV27
abundance: .
d_gene: .
j_gene: TRBJ2-7
CDR3aa: CASSLFRDSEQYF
CDR3nt: TGTGCCAGCAGTCTCTTCCGGGACTCGGAGCAGTACTTC

v_gene: TRBV9
abundance: .
d_gene: .
j_gene: TRBJ1-1
CDR3aa: CASSGPRQGINTEAFF
CDR3nt: TGTGCCAGCAGCGGACCCCGGCAGGGCATAAACACTGAAGCTTTCTTT

v_gene: TRBV28
abundance: .
d_gene: .
j_gene: TRBJ2-6
CDR3aa: CASSFTGANVLTF
CDR3nt: TGTGCCAGCAGTTTCACTGGGGCCAACGTCCTGACTTTC